The source of this T cell receptor (beta chain) is a study of cytomegalovirus exposure and HLA in healthy donors. Primers: 60 Vbeta forward and 13 Jbeta reverse. Only in-frame clones appear in the TCRdb table, and some are missing; sequencing was by immunoSEQ multiplex PCR. This repertoire shows roughly 160,000 clones, roughly four fifths found once; its top ten account for approximately 2.4%. V was pared by 3 bases and J by 0 bases, with 13 bases of the junction left unmatched. CDR3 size: 19 residues. CDR1 is MDHEN, CDR2 SYDVKM, per germline. The sample comprised PBMCs. This sequence was found in a female donor in good health and CMV-seronegative. V gene TRBV28 combines with J gene TRBJ2-4, with 8 bases identical to TRBD1. The CDR3 here is CASSFSGQAISLAKNIQYF. The CDR3 DNA reads as TGTGCCAGCAGTTTTTCGGGACAGGCGATAAGTCTAGCCAAAAACATTCAGTACTTC.